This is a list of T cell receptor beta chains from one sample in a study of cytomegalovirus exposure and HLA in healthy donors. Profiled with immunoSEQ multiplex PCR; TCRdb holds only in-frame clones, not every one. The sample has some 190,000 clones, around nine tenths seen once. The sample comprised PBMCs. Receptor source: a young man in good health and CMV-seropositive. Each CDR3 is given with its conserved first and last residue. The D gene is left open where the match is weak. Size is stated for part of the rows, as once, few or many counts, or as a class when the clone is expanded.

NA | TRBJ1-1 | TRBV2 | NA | TGTGCCAGCAGTGACTTGGGGGTGTCGAGGGCTTTCTTT | CASSDLGVSRAFF
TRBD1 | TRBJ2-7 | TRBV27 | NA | TGTGCCAGCAGCTACCAGACAGGGTCCTACGAGCAGTACTTC | CASSYQTGSYEQYF
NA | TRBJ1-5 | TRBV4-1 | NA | TGCGCCAGCAGCCAAGAGAGATATAGCAATCAGCCCCAGCATTTT | CASSQERYSNQPQHF
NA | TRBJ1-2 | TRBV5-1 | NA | TGCGCCAGCAGCTTGGTAGGGGGGAGACAGAGCTGGGGCTACACCTTC | CASSLVGGRQSWGYTF
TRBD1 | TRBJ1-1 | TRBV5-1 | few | TGCGCCAGCAGGGTTGGACAGGTGAACACTGAAGCTTTCTTT | CASRVGQVNTEAFF
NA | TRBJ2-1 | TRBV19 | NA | TGTGCCAGTAGCTCCGGAAACAATGAGCAGTTCTTC | CASSSGNNEQFF
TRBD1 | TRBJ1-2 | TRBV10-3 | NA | TGTGCCATCAGTGAACCGACAGGGCATGGCTACACCTTC | CAISEPTGHGYTF
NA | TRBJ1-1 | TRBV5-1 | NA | TGCGCCAGCAGCATGGACATGAACACTGAAGCTTTCTTT | CASSMDMNTEAFF
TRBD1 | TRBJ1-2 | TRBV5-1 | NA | TGCGCCAGCAGCTTGGGACAGGGGAGAGGCTATGGCTACACCTTC | CASSLGQGRGYGYTF
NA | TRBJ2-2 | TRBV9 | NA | TGTGCCAGCAGCGTAGGGGGGGCAACCACCGGGGAGCTGTTTTTT | CASSVGGATTGELFF
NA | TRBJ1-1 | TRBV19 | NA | TGTGCCAGTAGTATCCTGGGACCGGGACCTGAAGCTTTCTTT | CASSILGPGPEAFF
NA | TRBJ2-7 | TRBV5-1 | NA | TGCGCCAGCAGTAGGGACGACTACGAGCAGTACTTC | CASSRDDYEQYF
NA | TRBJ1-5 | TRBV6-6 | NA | TGTGCCAGCAGTGCTACATGGAGCAATCAGCCCCAGCATTTT | CASSATWSNQPQHF
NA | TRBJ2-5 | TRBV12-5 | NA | TGTGCTAGTGGTTTGGGGGATTTTAGAGAGACCCAGTACTTC | CASGLGDFRETQYF
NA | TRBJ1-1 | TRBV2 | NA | TGTGCCAGTCGCACAGGGCCGACTGAAGCTTTCTTT | CASRTGPTEAFF
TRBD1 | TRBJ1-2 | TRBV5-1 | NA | TGCGCCAGCGGTACAGGGGCCGGCTATGGCTACACCTTC | CASGTGAGYGYTF
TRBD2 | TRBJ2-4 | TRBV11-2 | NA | TGTGCCAGCAGCTTAGGGGGGGGAACAGGAAACATTCAGTACTTC | CASSLGGGTGNIQYF
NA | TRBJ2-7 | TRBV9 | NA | TGTGCCAGCAGCCCCCACGACAGAGGGGAGCAGTACTTC | CASSPHDRGEQYF
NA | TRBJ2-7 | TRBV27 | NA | TGTGCCAGCAGTTTCTACAGAAGCTCCTACGAGCAGTACTTC | CASSFYRSSYEQYF
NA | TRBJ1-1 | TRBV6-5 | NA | TGTGCCAGCAGTTATAGACATGAAGCTTTCTTT | CASSYRHEAFF
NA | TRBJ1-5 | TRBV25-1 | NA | TGTGCCAGTTCCGCGAAAGGAAATCAGCCCCAGCATTTT | CASSAKGNQPQHF
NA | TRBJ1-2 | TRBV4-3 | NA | TGCGCCAGCAGCCAAGATAGGGGTTACAGCTATGGCTACACCTTC | CASSQDRGYSYGYTF
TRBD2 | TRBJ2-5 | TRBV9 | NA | TGTGCCAGCAGCCCGGAGGAGGGAGGGCCCGTAGAGACCCAGTACTTC | CASSPEEGGPVETQYF
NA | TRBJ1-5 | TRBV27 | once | TGTGCCAGCAGTTTATCCCCTAGCGGCAATCAGCCCCAGCATTTT | CASSLSPSGNQPQHF
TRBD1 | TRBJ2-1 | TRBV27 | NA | TGTGCCAGCAGTTTAGACAGGGATGATGAGCAGTTCTTC | CASSLDRDDEQFF
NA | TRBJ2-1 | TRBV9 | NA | TGTGCCAGCAGCGTAGACGGGGTGCTCAATGAGCAGTTCTTC | CASSVDGVLNEQFF
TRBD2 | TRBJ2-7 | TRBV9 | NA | TGTGCCAGCAGCACGGGACTAGCGGGAGGTGAGCAGTACTTC | CASSTGLAGGEQYF
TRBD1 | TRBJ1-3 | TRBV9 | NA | TGTGCCAGCAGGGGACAGCCTGGAAACACCATATATTTT | CASRGQPGNTIYF
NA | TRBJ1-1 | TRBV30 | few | TGTGCCTGGAGTCTGGAGGAGTCAGCTTTCTTT | CAWSLEESAFF
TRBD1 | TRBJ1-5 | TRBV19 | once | TGTGCCAGTAGTAAGGGGACAGAAAATCAGCCCCAGCATTTT | CASSKGTENQPQHF
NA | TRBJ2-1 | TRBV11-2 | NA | TGTGCCAGCAGCACCCACCCCGGGCACAATGAGCAGTTCTTC | CASSTHPGHNEQFF
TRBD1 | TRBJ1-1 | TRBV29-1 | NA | TGCAGCTCCGGACAGGGGAACACTGAAGCTTTCTTT | CSSGQGNTEAFF
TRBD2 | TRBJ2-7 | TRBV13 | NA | TGTGCCAGCAGCTTAGGGACTAGCGGCTACGAGCAGTACTTC | CASSLGTSGYEQYF
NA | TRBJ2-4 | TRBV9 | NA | TGTGCCAGCAGCGTAGACGTCGCCAAAAACATTCAGTACTTC | CASSVDVAKNIQYF
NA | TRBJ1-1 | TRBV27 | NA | TGTGCCAGCAGTAGAGGGACCTTGAACACTGAAGCTTTCTTT | CASSRGTLNTEAFF
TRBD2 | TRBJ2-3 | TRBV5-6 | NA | TGTGCCAGCAGCTTGGCTCATCTAGCGGGAGGGCCGGCTCATACGCAGTATTTT | CASSLAHLAGGPAHTQYF
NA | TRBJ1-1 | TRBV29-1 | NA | TGCAGCGTTGGAGGGACCACCCCCAACACTGAAGCTTTCTTT | CSVGGTTPNTEAFF
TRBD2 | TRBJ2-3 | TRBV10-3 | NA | TGTGCCATCAGTGAAGGGACTAGCGACACAGATACGCAGTATTTT | CAISEGTSDTDTQYF
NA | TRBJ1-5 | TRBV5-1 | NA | TGCGCCAGCAGCTTGGTAGTGGGGGGAGAACAGCCCCAGCATTTT | CASSLVVGGEQPQHF
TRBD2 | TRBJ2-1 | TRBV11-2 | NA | TGTGCCAGCAGCTTAGTAGCGGGGGTTGAAGAGCAGTTCTTC | CASSLVAGVEEQFF